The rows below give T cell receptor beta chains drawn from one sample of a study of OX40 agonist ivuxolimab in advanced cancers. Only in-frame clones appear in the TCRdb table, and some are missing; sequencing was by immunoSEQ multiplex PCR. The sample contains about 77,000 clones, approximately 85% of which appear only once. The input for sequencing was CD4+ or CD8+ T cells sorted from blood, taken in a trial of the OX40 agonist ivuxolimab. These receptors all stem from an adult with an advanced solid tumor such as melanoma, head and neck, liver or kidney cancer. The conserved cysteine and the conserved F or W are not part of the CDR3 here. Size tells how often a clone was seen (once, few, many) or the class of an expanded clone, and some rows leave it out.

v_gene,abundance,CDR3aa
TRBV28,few,ASSSGQTKETQY
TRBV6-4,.,ASSDRAGLSTDTQY
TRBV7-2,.,ASSPGTGNGRIQY
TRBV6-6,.,ASSYSPGNTIY
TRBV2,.,ASSYAGELF
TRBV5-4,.,ASSLGTSGGAGETQY
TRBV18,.,ASSHRDRGLSNYGYT
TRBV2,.,ASNRDFTDTQY
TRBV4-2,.,ASSQEIQPNEQY
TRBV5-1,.,ASRVGPSNYEQY
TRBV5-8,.,ASSLPGRATDTQY
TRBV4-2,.,ASSQETWAVEKLF
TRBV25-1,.,ASSDQGASEKLF
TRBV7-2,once,ASSFQGAETQY
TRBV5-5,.,ASSFRRHNAGELF
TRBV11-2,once,ASSLDRRETQY
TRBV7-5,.,ARSLGRDPPGEKLF
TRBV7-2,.,ASSLGTLSYEQY
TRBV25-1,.,ASSEALYGYT
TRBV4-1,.,ASSHWRNEKLF
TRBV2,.,ASRKGTDNEKLF
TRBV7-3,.,ASSLGTRSDTQY
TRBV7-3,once,ASSSQGGLSYNEQF
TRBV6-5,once,ASSYSGEGGNTIY
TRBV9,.,ASRDVGGSGYT
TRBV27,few,ASSLQGYGYT
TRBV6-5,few,ASSSLGLTEQY
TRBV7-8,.,ASSFLGGYGYT